This T cell receptor (beta chain) emerged from a study of T cells in Graves' hyperthyroidism and ophthalmopathy. Study-wide background: Initial diagnosis, before any treatment, was when peripheral blood was collected.

The ends were cut back, 5 bases at V and 0 bases at J, with 14 bases in the middle. CDR3 size: 16 residues. The germline CDR1 and CDR2 sequences are SEHNR and FQNEAQ (reference sequence). This clonotype was observed a few times. Its antigen is undetermined. General study findings and limits: Blood also held most thyroid clonotypes expanded beyond 0.001.

What was amplified from RNA transcripts were TCR beta CDR3 regions. First-round RT-PCR of the TCR CDR3 relied on the HTBI primer set. TCRdb independently ran MiXCR on the multiplex PCR reads; one entry per CDR3 protein. The top ten hold approximately 10% of the sample, which has some 740,000 distinct CDR3 sequences, 14% seen once. This receptor was taken from a young woman with Graves' hyperthyroidism. The V and J genes are TRBV7-9 and TRBJ1-3, with D possibly TRBD1 on 6 matching bases. The sample comprised blood. The chain's CDR3 is CASSHRQVSSGNTIYF. CDR3 DNA: TGTGCCAGCAGCCACCGACAGGTCTCCTCTGGAAACACCATATATTTT.